This TCR beta chain was captured in a study of tumor-infiltrating lymphocytes in primary liver carcinoma. The V and J ends lost 5 bases and 5 bases respectively, with 14 bases between them. Germline V gives CDR1 SGHAT, CDR2 FQNNGV. This CDR3 is built from 14 residues. Note on this clonotype: Its antigen is undetermined.

TCR beta cDNA was reverse-transcribed from about 500 ng of total RNA. The reaction used a constant-region primer and ProtoScript II reverse transcriptase. Libraries of TCR beta came from three nested multiplex PCR rounds with slightly modified ARM-PCR. Researchers ran the first two PCR rounds for around 10 cycles each with TRBV1-TRBV30 forward primers and a C-beta reverse primer. MiXCR was run by TCRdb on the multiplex PCR reads, yielding one entry per CDR3 protein. The sample has 100,000 to 150,000 distinct CDR3 sequences, 64% seen once; the top ten hold about 8%. The study co-extracted DNA and RNA from around 18-30 mg of unsorted bulk tissue. The cohort consisted of patients whose primary liver carcinoma was surgically resected. Histology found more than 75% viable tumor cells per sample. Whole-study findings and limits: With p = 0.039, the top-250-clone fraction in tumors significantly exceeded that in blood.

The clonotype was recovered from a woman aged 60-75 years with primary liver carcinoma and hepatitis B virus infection. The sample was liver tumor tissue from sampling region 3. Stated subset: tumor region T3, left-lateral pole. The chain couples TRBV11-2 to TRBJ2-3; D is perhaps TRBD1 (6 bases). The chain's CDR3 is CASSDGGVGDTQYF. CDR3 DNA sequence: TGTGCCAGCAGCGATGGGGGCGTGGGAGATACGCAGTATTTT.